In its sample, the clone carrying this T cell receptor (beta chain) was seen many times. These data are taken from a study of blood T cells in healthy people across ages. A sample-barcoded 5' primer and a J-beta primer mix were used in a second PCR of about 7 to 11 cycles. From the 5' RACE reads, TCRdb called clonotypes with MiXCR, one entry per CDR3 protein. The sample yields 550,000 to 800,000 distinct CDR3 sequences, roughly 32% seen once. V was clipped by 1 base and J by 14 bases, with 12 bases between them. Per germline, CDR1 SGHDN and CDR2 FVKESK. The length of the CDR3 is 12 residues. The chain carries TRBV14 and TRBJ2-1, with D possibly called TRBD1 or TRBD2 (5 bases each). Sequenced material: blood. The TCR sequence derives from a woman aged 80 or older in good health. As DNA, the CDR3 is TGTGCCAGCAGCCAAGGGGCAAGAGGGGAGTTCTTC. Residues: CASSQGARGEFF. Variable domain in full (rest from reference TRBV14 and TRBJ2-1): EAGVTQFPSHSVIEKGQTVTLRCDPISGHDNLYWYRRVMGKEIKFLLHFVKESKQDESGMPNNRFLAERTGGTYSTLKVQPAELEDSGVYFCASSQGARGEFFGPGTRLTVL.